A selection of T cell receptor beta chains follows, all from one sample in a study of technical replicates of blood from a few donors. Sequenced by immunoSEQ multiplex PCR; TCRdb stores in-frame clones only, minus some. This table holds about 83,000 clones, 94% found once. The sample consisted of T cells isolated from PBMCs. Receptors were obtained from a human donor in good health. The CDR3 runs from the conserved cysteine through the conserved F or W. Each record gives: J gene, D gene, V gene, CDR3 protein, CDR3 DNA. A D gene is named only where the DNA matches it firmly.

J gene: TRBJ2-1
D gene: NA
V gene: TRBV2
CDR3 protein: CASSEELRSSYNEQFF
CDR3 DNA: TGTGCCAGCAGTGAGGAACTCCGGAGCTCCTACAATGAGCAGTTCTTC

J gene: TRBJ2-1
D gene: NA
V gene: TRBV28
CDR3 protein: CATGSGYNEQFF
CDR3 DNA: TGTGCCACTGGATCAGGTTACAATGAGCAGTTCTTC

J gene: TRBJ1-5
D gene: NA
V gene: TRBV19
CDR3 protein: CASSIDRWADQPQHF
CDR3 DNA: TGTGCCAGTAGTATAGATCGGTGGGCCGATCAGCCCCAGCATTTT

J gene: TRBJ2-7
D gene: NA
V gene: TRBV15
CDR3 protein: CATSREGRLGGEQYF
CDR3 DNA: TGTGCCACCAGCAGGGAAGGGAGGCTGGGTGGCGAGCAGTACTTC

J gene: TRBJ2-2
D gene: NA
V gene: TRBV15
CDR3 protein: CATSFTGVKVAGELFF
CDR3 DNA: TGTGCCACCAGCTTTACCGGGGTGAAGGTCGCCGGGGAGCTGTTTTTT

J gene: TRBJ2-7
D gene: NA
V gene: TRBV11-3
CDR3 protein: CASSLTHEQYF
CDR3 DNA: TGTGCCAGCAGCTTAACTCACGAGCAGTACTTC

J gene: TRBJ1-1
D gene: NA
V gene: TRBV29-1
CDR3 protein: CSALGQMNTEAFF
CDR3 DNA: TGCAGCGCCCTCGGACAGATGAACACTGAAGCTTTCTTT

J gene: TRBJ1-5
D gene: TRBD1
V gene: TRBV6-4
CDR3 protein: CAGPGTGRQPQHF
CDR3 DNA: TGTGCCGGGCCCGGGACAGGGCGCCAGCCCCAGCATTTT

J gene: TRBJ1-5
D gene: TRBD1
V gene: TRBV5-1
CDR3 protein: CASSLIPQGANQPQHF
CDR3 DNA: TGCGCCAGCAGCTTAATACCACAGGGGGCTAATCAGCCCCAGCATTTT

J gene: TRBJ1-2
D gene: TRBD1
V gene: TRBV2
CDR3 protein: CASSHDRGGYTF
CDR3 DNA: TGTGCCAGCAGTCATGACAGGGGTGGCTACACCTTC

J gene: TRBJ2-7
D gene: TRBD1
V gene: TRBV15
CDR3 protein: CATSRETGSSYEQYF
CDR3 DNA: TGTGCCACCAGCAGAGAGACAGGGAGCTCCTACGAGCAGTACTTC

J gene: TRBJ1-2
D gene: TRBD1
V gene: TRBV6-1
CDR3 protein: CASSEELRDRFRYTF
CDR3 DNA: TGTGCCAGCAGTGAGGAACTTAGGGACAGGTTTCGCTACACCTTC

J gene: TRBJ2-5
D gene: TRBD2
V gene: TRBV11-3
CDR3 protein: CASSLGTGGAETQYF
CDR3 DNA: TGTGCCAGCAGTTTGGGGACGGGGGGGGCCGAGACCCAGTACTTC

J gene: TRBJ1-2
D gene: NA
V gene: TRBV6-1
CDR3 protein: CASHLIYGYTF
CDR3 DNA: TGTGCCAGTCACTTGATCTATGGCTACACCTTC

J gene: TRBJ2-1
D gene: TRBD2
V gene: TRBV27
CDR3 protein: CASIGLANEQFF
CDR3 DNA: TGTGCCAGCATTGGACTAGCGAATGAGCAGTTCTTC

J gene: TRBJ2-5
D gene: TRBD2
V gene: TRBV27
CDR3 protein: CASSPGLAGGPGGETQYF
CDR3 DNA: TGTGCCAGCAGTCCTGGACTAGCGGGAGGGCCAGGGGGGGAGACCCAGTACTTC

J gene: TRBJ2-7
D gene: TRBD2
V gene: TRBV2
CDR3 protein: CAGSGESSYEQYF
CDR3 DNA: TGTGCCGGAAGCGGGGAGAGCTCCTACGAGCAGTACTTC

J gene: TRBJ1-2
D gene: NA
V gene: TRBV6-6
CDR3 protein: CASSRGQGYTF
CDR3 DNA: TGTGCCAGCAGCCGGGGTCAAGGCTACACCTTC

J gene: TRBJ2-1
D gene: NA
V gene: TRBV14
CDR3 protein: CASSQEGVVGTSYNEQFF
CDR3 DNA: TGTGCCAGCAGCCAAGAAGGGGTGGTGGGTACGTCCTACAATGAGCAGTTCTTC

J gene: TRBJ2-1
D gene: TRBD2
V gene: TRBV13
CDR3 protein: CASRPGLAGVGYEQFF
CDR3 DNA: TGTGCCAGCAGACCAGGACTAGCGGGAGTTGGCTATGAGCAGTTCTTC

J gene: TRBJ2-3
D gene: NA
V gene: TRBV29-1
CDR3 protein: CSVGRESDTQYF
CDR3 DNA: TGCAGCGTTGGACGGGAGTCAGATACGCAGTATTTT

J gene: TRBJ1-2
D gene: TRBD1
V gene: TRBV27
CDR3 protein: CASSSARDRDNYGYTF
CDR3 DNA: TGTGCCAGCAGTTCCGCCAGGGACAGGGATAACTATGGCTACACCTTC

J gene: TRBJ2-3
D gene: TRBD2
V gene: TRBV19
CDR3 protein: CASSQREVGTDTQYF
CDR3 DNA: TGTGCCAGTAGTCAGCGGGAGGTCGGCACAGATACGCAGTATTTT

J gene: TRBJ2-1
D gene: TRBD2
V gene: TRBV5-1
CDR3 protein: CASSLGLAGSGYNEQFF
CDR3 DNA: TGCGCCAGCAGCTTGGGACTAGCGGGCTCGGGGTACAATGAGCAGTTCTTC

J gene: TRBJ1-6
D gene: NA
V gene: TRBV28
CDR3 protein: CASRPWWGGSPLHF
CDR3 DNA: TGTGCCAGCAGGCCTTGGTGGGGCGGTTCACCCCTCCACTTT

J gene: TRBJ1-4
D gene: NA
V gene: TRBV19
CDR3 protein: CASSIFDGGEKLFF
CDR3 DNA: TGTGCCAGTAGTATTTTTGACGGCGGTGAAAAACTGTTTTTT

J gene: TRBJ1-3
D gene: NA
V gene: TRBV25-1
CDR3 protein: CATIGGSYGNTIYF
CDR3 DNA: TGTGCCACCATAGGGGGATCATACGGAAACACCATATATTTT

J gene: TRBJ1-2
D gene: NA
V gene: TRBV5-4
CDR3 protein: CASSLWGANYGYTF
CDR3 DNA: TGTGCCAGCAGCTTGTGGGGGGCTAACTATGGCTACACCTTC

J gene: TRBJ1-5
D gene: TRBD1
V gene: TRBV4-1
CDR3 protein: CASSPGQGASQPQHF
CDR3 DNA: TGCGCCAGCAGCCCAGGACAGGGGGCGAGTCAGCCCCAGCATTTT

J gene: TRBJ2-1
D gene: TRBD2
V gene: TRBV28
CDR3 protein: CASNPETSGLSYNEQFF
CDR3 DNA: TGTGCCAGCAACCCCGAGACTAGCGGGCTATCGTACAATGAGCAGTTCTTC

J gene: TRBJ2-1
D gene: NA
V gene: TRBV19
CDR3 protein: CASRGRTVEQFF
CDR3 DNA: TGTGCCAGTAGGGGACGGACAGTAGAGCAGTTCTTC

J gene: TRBJ2-7
D gene: TRBD2
V gene: TRBV2
CDR3 protein: CASSEATSGSIEQYF
CDR3 DNA: TGTGCCAGCAGTGAAGCTACTAGCGGGAGTATCGAGCAGTACTTC

J gene: TRBJ1-1
D gene: NA
V gene: TRBV6-4
CDR3 protein: CASSDPGKNTEAFF
CDR3 DNA: TGTGCCAGCAGTGACCCGGGAAAAAACACTGAAGCTTTCTTT